Listed below are T cell receptor beta chains from one sample, sequenced in a study of glioma-infiltrating T cells. TCRdb recomputed calls from the multiplex PCR reads with MiXCR, one row per CDR3 protein. The top ten hold 27% of the sample, which has under 150,000 distinct CDR3 sequences, around 23% seen once. Material for sequencing was glioma tissue, nonneoplastic brain tissue, or PBMCs (not recorded which). These receptors all come from a human donor with low-grade glioma or glioblastoma, undergoing nonglioma brain surgery, or in good health (not recorded which). Each CDR3 is given with its conserved first and last residue. The D gene is left open where the match is weak. Clone sizes are given selectively: once, few, many, or a class where the clone is expanded.

V	size	D	J	CDR3	DNA
TRBV15	few	-	TRBJ1-2	CATSRDRLRTAF	TGTGCCACCAGCAGAGACCGACTCCGTACCGCCTTC
TRBV15	many	-	TRBJ2-1	CATSPQGRNEQFF	TGTGCCACCAGCCCCCAAGGACGCAATGAGCAGTTCTTC
TRBV7-8	-	-	TRBJ2-1	CASSSPLSAQPYNKQFF	TGTGCCAGCAGCTCACCCCTAAGCGCCCAACCCTACAATAAGCAGTTCTTC
TRBV29-1	-	-	TRBJ2-3	CSVPTSSVDTQYF	TGCAGCGTCCCCACTAGTTCAGTAGATACGCAGTATTTT
TRBV29-1	-	-	TRBJ1-2	CSVVRADDGYTF	TGCAGCGTTGTTCGGGCAGACGATGGCTACACCTTC
TRBV5-1	-	-	TRBJ2-1	CASNFGRKGLGFYNEQFF	TGCGCCAGCAACTTCGGGCGGAAGGGACTGGGCTTTTACAATGAGCAGTTCTTC
TRBV27	many	-	TRBJ1-5	CASSLSTLAGNQPQHF	TGTGCCAGCAGTTTATCGACGTTAGCTGGCAATCAGCCCCAGCATTTT
TRBV7-9	few	-	TRBJ1-2	CASSLSGLGYTF	TGTGCCAGCAGCTTATCCGGGTTGGGCTACACCTTC
TRBV15	-	TRBD1	TRBJ1-2	CATSRVTGTGFFYTF	TGTGCCACCAGCAGAGTCACCGGGACAGGGTTCTTCTACACCTTC
TRBV7-8	few	TRBD2	TRBJ2-1	CASRKGRDNEQFF	TGTGCCAGCAGAAAGGGGAGGGACAATGAGCAGTTCTTC
TRBV4-1	few	-	TRBJ2-1	CASSQAHLTSGNEQFF	TGCGCCAGCAGCCAAGCTCACCTGACTAGTGGGAATGAGCAGTTCTTC
TRBV20-1	-	-	TRBJ2-5	CSARGSERGPRETQYF	TGCAGTGCTAGGGGCTCCGAACGGGGGCCCAGGGAGACCCAGTACTTC
TRBV2	-	TRBD1	TRBJ1-1	CASTHWDREAFF	TGTGCCAGCACCCATTGGGACAGGGAAGCTTTCTTT
TRBV20-1	-	-	TRBJ1-1	CSARDPSMGFMNTEAFF	TGCAGTGCTAGAGATCCCAGTATGGGCTTTATGAACACTGAAGCTTTCTTT
TRBV11-1	many	-	TRBJ2-3	CASSSGVDTQYF	TGTGCCAGCAGTTCAGGAGTGGATACGCAGTATTTT
TRBV12-3/TRBV12-4	-	TRBD1	TRBJ2-1	CASSQRLGTDEQFF	TGTGCCAGCAGCCAAAGGCTCGGGACAGATGAGCAGTTCTTC
TRBV20-1	few	-	TRBJ2-1	CSAREGREWDGDEQFF	TGCAGTGCTAGAGAGGGCAGGGAATGGGATGGGGATGAGCAGTTCTTC
TRBV6-1	many	TRBD2	TRBJ2-5	CASKAGTSGVQETQYF	TGTGCCAGCAAGGCCGGGACTAGCGGGGTACAAGAGACCCAGTACTTC
TRBV11-2	few	-	TRBJ1-4	CASSFAGVGEKLFF	TGTGCCAGCAGCTTCGCGGGCGTGGGTGAAAAACTGTTTTTT
TRBV28	many	-	TRBJ2-1	CASSLPTDLKDNEQFF	TGTGCCAGCAGTTTACCGACAGACCTTAAAGACAATGAGCAGTTCTTC
TRBV20-1	-	TRBD1	TRBJ1-2	CSATGDSSLNYGYTF	TGCAGTGCTACCGGGGACAGCTCCCTTAACTATGGCTACACCTTC
TRBV4-1	few	-	TRBJ1-5	CASSQVSGRLSNQPQHF	TGCGCCAGCAGCCAAGTTTCAGGGAGGTTAAGCAATCAGCCCCAGCATTTT
TRBV15	many	TRBD2	TRBJ2-3	CATSSDPSGATDTQYF	TGTGCCACCAGCAGCGACCCTAGCGGGGCCACAGATACGCAGTATTTT
TRBV20-1	-	-	TRBJ1-5	CSARRAGWDQPQHF	TGCAGTGCTAGGCGAGCGGGTTGGGATCAGCCCCAGCATTTT
TRBV3-1	few	-	TRBJ1-1	CASSDRMNTEAFF	TGTGCCAGCAGCGACAGGATGAACACTGAAGCTTTCTTT
TRBV4-3	-	-	TRBJ1-1	CASSQDRGEIPFF	TGCGCCAGCAGCCAAGATCGTGGGGAAATACCTTTCTTT
TRBV7-9	-	TRBD2	TRBJ2-3	CASSPRSGSGLAVGDTQYF	TGCGCCAGCAGCCCTCGGTCCGGGTCGGGACTAGCGGTTGGAGATACGCAGTATTTT
TRBV10-3	few	-	TRBJ2-3	CAISESTSTDTQYF	TGTGCCATCAGTGAGTCGACCAGCACAGATACGCAGTATTTT
TRBV4-2	-	-	TRBJ1-3	CASTLQDRSSGNTIYF	TGTGCCAGCACCCTCCAAGACCGCAGCTCTGGAAACACCATATATTTT
TRBV27	many	TRBD2	TRBJ2-5	CASSFWGSGGALETQYF	TGTGCCAGCAGTTTTTGGGGGAGCGGGGGGGCCTTAGAGACCCAGTACTTC
TRBV6-1	many	-	TRBJ2-1	CASSTPTNEQFF	TGTGCCAGCAGTACCCCCACAAATGAGCAGTTCTTC
TRBV11-1	-	-	TRBJ2-5	CASSSQTTFHETQYF	TGTGCCAGCAGCTCTCAGACTACCTTCCACGAGACCCAGTACTTC
TRBV9	-	TRBD1	TRBJ2-4	CASSGTAKNIQYF	TGTGCCAGCAGTGGGACAGCTAAAAACATTCAGTACTTC
TRBV7-9	few	TRBD1	TRBJ1-6	CAAATGVNSPLHF	TGTGCCGCCGCGACAGGGGTCAATTCACCCCTCCACTTT
TRBV6-1	many	-	TRBJ1-6	CASRLPREDSPLHF	TGTGCCAGCAGACTCCCCCGAGAGGATTCACCCCTCCACTTT
TRBV28	many	-	TRBJ2-3	CASRKGNTDTQYF	TGTGCCAGCAGGAAGGGAAACACAGATACGCAGTATTTT
TRBV28	few	TRBD2	TRBJ2-1	CASRGPSGGSYNEQFF	TGTGCCAGCAGGGGGCCGAGCGGGGGCTCCTACAATGAGCAGTTCTTC
TRBV5-4	-	-	TRBJ2-5	CASSRLLLGETQYF	TGTGCCAGCAGTCGACTTCTTCTGGGGGAGACCCAGTACTTC
TRBV12-3/TRBV12-4	-	-	TRBJ1-1	CASRHRRLDGTEAFF	TGTGCCAGCAGGCACAGGAGGCTTGATGGCACTGAAGCTTTCTTT
TRBV24-1	-	-	TRBJ2-1	CATTRDDEQFF	TGTGCCACCACCCGGGACGATGAGCAGTTCTTC
TRBV7-9	-	-	TRBJ1-2	CASSLEYSREGYTF	TGTGCCAGCAGCTTAGAATACTCCCGCGAAGGCTACACCTTC
TRBV29-1	-	-	TRBJ2-5	CSVGPPGETQYF	TGCAGCGTGGGTCCCCCGGGGGAGACCCAGTACTTC
TRBV6-1	-	TRBD1	TRBJ2-5	CASRDRGETQYF	TGTGCCAGCAGGGACAGGGGGGAGACCCAGTACTTC
TRBV6-1	many	TRBD2	TRBJ2-3	CASRPGGRADTQYF	TGTGCCAGCAGGCCGGGGGGGCGGGCAGATACGCAGTATTTT
TRBV6-1	-	TRBD2	TRBJ2-1	CASSVRWAGGPNEQFF	TGTGCCAGCAGCGTACGGTGGGCGGGGGGGCCGAATGAGCAGTTCTTC
TRBV6-6	-	TRBD1	TRBJ2-1	CASSYTTGGRGNEQFF	TGTGCCAGCAGTTACACGACAGGGGGGCGCGGGAATGAGCAGTTCTTC
TRBV24-1	few	TRBD2	TRBJ2-3	CATSDRDRVRASGNRDTQYF	TGTGCCACCAGTGATCGAGACAGGGTTAGAGCTAGCGGGAATCGAGATACGCAGTATTTT
TRBV7-8	-	TRBD1	TRBJ1-2	CASSIFRDSYGYTF	TGTGCCAGCAGCATCTTCCGGGACAGCTATGGCTACACCTTC
TRBV27	many	TRBD1	TRBJ1-1	CASSLTGGQAIVEAFF	TGTGCCAGCAGTTTAACAGGTGGACAGGCTATCGTCGAAGCTTTCTTT
TRBV14	many	-	TRBJ1-5	CAVEPKNGGQPQHF	TGTGCCGTCGAGCCGAAAAACGGGGGTCAGCCCCAGCATTTT
TRBV7-9	many	-	TRBJ2-2	CASSLLGQGHTGELFF	TGTGCCAGCAGCTTACTCGGGCAGGGTCACACCGGGGAGCTGTTTTTT
TRBV7-2	few	-	TRBJ2-5	CASSLIGRQEETQYF	TGTGCCAGCAGCTTAATTGGACGACAAGAAGAGACCCAGTACTTC
TRBV6-9	-	-	TRBJ1-2	CASSRDRRDGYTF	TGCGCCAGCAGCAGAGACAGGAGGGATGGCTACACCTTC
TRBV6-2/TRBV6-3	few	TRBD1	TRBJ1-1	CASSYPLQGMRTEAFF	TGTGCCAGCAGTTACCCCTTACAGGGGATGAGGACTGAAGCTTTCTTT
TRBV15	many	-	TRBJ1-5	CATSRVPWRRSQHF	TGTGCCACCAGCAGAGTCCCCTGGCGAAGATCCCAGCATTTT
TRBV7-2	-	-	TRBJ2-1	CASSRGTSRVSYNEQFF	TGTGCCAGCAGCCGAGGGACCTCCCGGGTATCCTACAATGAGCAGTTCTTC
TRBV20-1	-	-	TRBJ1-1	CSASKQGSSEAFF	TGCAGTGCTAGTAAACAGGGTTCTTCTGAAGCTTTCTTT